Presented here are 29 T cell receptor beta chains from one specimen sequenced in a study of spatial heterogeneity in lung cancer (dated by TCRdb to between 2018 and 2021). Library method: 5' RACE. Sequencing was performed on a NextSeq 500. TCRdb applied fastp at Q25 and MiXCR to the public reads, then kept only in-frame beta chains. Under each unique CDR3 protein, matching rows form one entry showing the most common genes and DNA. A total of roughly 80,000 distinct CDR3 sequences appear in this sample, 8% of them only once. Approximately 6.3% of the sample comes from the top ten. The meaning of the sample's time point label: sample taken at primary tumor resection. The material sequenced was PBMCs, taken at surgery. These receptors all come from a male donor with early-stage non-small cell lung cancer.

In its sample, this clonotype was seen many times. The chain employs TRBV5-1 and TRBJ1-1; 7 bases line up with TRBD1. J gave up 2 bases and V 0 bases, and 4 bases lay outside the gene matches. The germline CDR1 and CDR2 sequences are SGHRS and YFSETQ. CDR3 length: 15 residues. CDR3 sequence (DNA): TGCGCCAGCAGCTTGGCCCGGGACAGTAACACTGAAGCTTTCTTT. Its protein is CASSLARDSNTEAFF.

This clonotype has at least ten counts. The chain is built from TRBV4-3 and TRBJ2-7, with 9 bases lining up with TRBD2. After removal of 4 bases from V and 7 bases from J, the junction contained 8 bases not matched to a gene. The CDR3 loop spans 14 amino acids. Looked up from germline, CDR1 is LGHNA and CDR2 is YSLEER. CDR3 residues: CASSRQVAGVEQYF. The CDR3 region has the DNA TGCGCCAGCAGCCGTCAGGTAGCGGGAGTAGAGCAGTACTTC.

This clonotype was seen ten or more times. This rearrangement joins TRBV7-2 to TRBJ2-1; a weak D match, TRBD2 (5 bases). V lost 7 bases and J 5 bases, leaving 6 bases between the germline ends. The germline gives CDR1 SGHTA, CDR2 FQGNSA. This CDR3 has 11 amino acids. The CDR3 reads CASMRDNEQFF. CDR3 DNA: TGTGCCAGCATGAGGGACAATGAGCAGTTCTTC. Based on the CDR3 plus reference TRBV7-2 and TRBJ2-1, the full variable domain is GAGVSQSPSNKVTEKGKDVELRCDPISGHTALYWYRQSLGQGLEFLIYFQGNSAPDKSGLPSDRFSAERTGGSVSTLTIQRTQQEDSAVYLCASMRDNEQFFGPGTRLTVL.

This clonotype was detected many times. The chain joins TRBV12-3 or TRBV12-4 to TRBJ2-1, with D perhaps TRBD2 (5 bases). The CDR3 is 13 amino acids. V was shortened by 5 bases and J by 7 bases, with 12 bases between the two germline ends. The CDR3 protein is CASSNREGNEQFF. The CDR3 DNA reads TGTGCCAGCAGTAATCGGGAAGGTAATGAGCAGTTCTTC.

This clonotype showed up just a few times. V is TRBV30 and J is TRBJ2-7; possibly TRBD1 for D (5 bases). Germline V gene data show CDR1 as GTSNPN and CDR2 as SVGIG (reference sequence). V lost 2 bases and J lost 4, with 15 bases in between. This CDR3 is 14 amino acids long. The CDR3 sequence: CAWSSTPGQYEQYF. CDR3 bases: TGTGCCTGGAGTAGCACTCCAGGGCAATACGAGCAGTACTTC.

This sequence joins TRBV19 and TRBJ1-1; a weak D match, TRBD1 (6 bases). V was cut by 4 bases and J by 1 base, with 13 bases left in between. This CDR3 region has 15 residues. The germline gives CDR1 LNHDA, CDR2 SQIVND (reference sequence). For the CDR3, the DNA is TGTGCCAGTAGTAGTTTTACAGGGACGAACACTGAAGCTTTCTTT. This codes for CASSSFTGTNTEAFF.

This clonotype was detected many times. The chain uses TRBV20-1 and TRBJ1-3; unclear D gene. CDR1 is DFQATT, CDR2 SNEGSKA, per germline (reference sequence). This CDR3 is built from 12 residues. Trimming removed 4 bases at V and 3 bases at J, with 7 bases between. CDR3 sequence reads: CSAIPGGNTIYF. Written as DNA, the CDR3 is TGCAGTGCTATCCCCGGTGGAAACACCATATATTTT.

The table lists this clonotype with a few counts. V usage is TRBV7-6 and J usage is TRBJ2-2; unclear D gene. CDR3 length: 12 residues. Trimming shortened V by 1 base and J by 6 bases, and 3 bases separated the two germline ends. Looked up from germline, CDR1 is SGHVS and CDR2 is FNYEAQ. DNA for the CDR3: TGTGCCAGCAGCTTAGGATCCGGGGAGCTGTTTTTT. Amino acid sequence: CASSLGSGELFF.

This clonotype was seen ten or more times. The V call is TRBV5-1, the J call TRBJ2-1; weak D call: TRBD2 (6 bases). The CDR3 is 13 residues long. V shed 4 bases and J shed 4 bases, with 9 bases lying between them. Germline lookup yields CDR1 SGHRS and CDR2 YFSETQ. Here the CDR3 reads CASSRDLYNEQFF. Written as DNA, the CDR3 is TGCGCCAGCAGCCGGGACTTGTACAATGAGCAGTTCTTC. The full variable domain, with the rest looked up from reference TRBV5-1 and TRBJ2-1, is KAGVTQTPRYLIKTRGQQVTLSCSPISGHRSVSWYQQTPGQGLQFLFEYFSETQRNKGNFPGRFSGRQFSNSRSEMNVSTLELGDSALYLCASSRDLYNEQFFGPGTRLTVL.

This clonotype was counted only a few times. This chain connects TRBV6-2 or TRBV6-3 to TRBJ1-5; 7 nucleotides line up with TRBD1. The V segment lost 2 bases and the J segment 7 bases; nucleotides outside the gene matches: 2. Germline V gene lookup returns CDR1 MNHEY and CDR2 SVGEGT. The CDR3 loop spans 13 amino acids. Written as DNA, the CDR3 is TGTGCCAGCAGTTACGAGGGGGCACAGCCCCAGCATTTT. Protein sequence: CASSYEGAQPQHF.

In this sample, this clonotype turned up many times. The chain recombines TRBV4-1 with TRBJ2-5; unclear D gene. The V gene lost 0 bases and the J gene lost 2 bases, with 16 bases spanning the gap. CDR1 is MGHRA and CDR2 is YSYEKL in the germline V gene. The CDR3 is made up of 17 amino acids. The CDR3 loop is CASSQDSALGIQETQYF. For the CDR3, the DNA is TGCGCCAGCAGCCAAGACTCGGCTCTGGGAATTCAAGAGACCCAGTACTTC.

Only a few counts were recorded for this clonotype. V usage is TRBV30 and J usage is TRBJ2-3; possible D gene TRBD1, 6 bases. Trimming pared 3 bases from V and 0 bases from J, leaving 13 bases between. There are 15 residues in the CDR3. The germline CDR1 and CDR2 sequences are GTSNPN and SVGIG (reference sequence). The CDR3 loop is CAWSRQDTSTDTQYF. In DNA, the CDR3 is TGTGCCTGGAGCCGACAGGATACTAGCACAGATACGCAGTATTTT. The full variable domain, completed using reference TRBV30 and TRBJ2-3, is SQTIHQWPATLVQPVGSPLSLECTVEGTSNPNLYWYRQAAGRGLQLLFYSVGIGQISSEVPQNLSASRPQDRQFILSSKKLLLSDSGFYLCAWSRQDTSTDTQYFGPGTRLTVL.

This clonotype has a count of ten or more. The genes are TRBV4-1 and TRBJ1-1, with D perhaps matching TRBD1 (5 bases). The CDR3 loop spans 16 amino acids. V was trimmed by 1 base and J by 5 bases, leaving 17 bases between them. CDR1 is MGHRA and CDR2 is YSYEKL in the germline V gene. The chain's CDR3 is CASSQVNLVGGTEAFF. In DNA form, the CDR3 reads TGCGCCAGCAGCCAAGTGAATCTAGTGGGGGGAACTGAAGCTTTCTTT.

This clonotype appeared many times. V gene TRBV11-2 combines with J gene TRBJ1-1; a possible D gene is TRBD1 (6 bases). V was shortened by 5 bases and J by 0 bases, with 10 bases between the two germline ends. The CDR3 is made up of 14 amino acids. Germline loops: CDR1 SGHAT, CDR2 FQNNGV. The CDR3 coding sequence is TGTGCCAGCAGCGAACAGGGTTTGAACACTGAAGCTTTCTTT. Its protein product is CASSEQGLNTEAFF.

The sample holds many counts of this clonotype. The chain links TRBV9 to TRBJ2-4; 7 bases align to TRBD1. Germline V gene lookup returns CDR1 SGDLS and CDR2 YYNGEE. This CDR3 is built from 14 residues. V lost 0 bases and J lost 5; bases outside the gene matches: 2. The CDR3 region has the DNA TGTGCCAGCAGCGTAGAAGGGGGCGAAAACATTCAGTACTTC. The encoded protein is CASSVEGGENIQYF.

This clonotype was recorded at least ten times. The V call is TRBV11-2, the J call TRBJ1-2; 10 positions match TRBD1. The CDR3 consists of 16 residues. After removal of 1 base from V and 8 bases from J, the junction contained 10 bases not matched to a gene. Germline loops: CDR1 SGHAT, CDR2 FQNNGV. CDR3 coding DNA: TGTGCCAGCAGCTTAGGCGGGACAGGGGTTTTGAGGGGCTACACCTTC. This translates into CASSLGGTGVLRGYTF.

This clonotype was detected ten times or more. The chain has TRBV5-4 and TRBJ2-7, with TRBD2 matching over 12 bases. CDR3 size: 15 residues. Germline V lookup: CDR1 SGHNT, CDR2 YYREEE (reference sequence). Losses at the gene ends were 4 bases for V and 5 bases for J; bases not matched to a gene: 7. As DNA, the CDR3 is TGTGCCAGCAGCATGACTAGCGGGAGATCCGACGAGCAGTACTTC. Amino acid sequence: CASSMTSGRSDEQYF.

There are many counts of this clonotype. The chain couples TRBV29-1 to TRBJ2-5; the D gene is possibly TRBD2 (5 bases). The V end was cut by 3 bases, the J end by 5 bases, with 16 bases between. The CDR3 contains 14 residues. The germline CDR1 and CDR2 sequences are SQVTM and ANQGSEA. CDR3 amino acids: CSVEGFRWRETQYF. The CDR3 DNA is TGCAGCGTTGAGGGTTTCAGGTGGAGGGAGACCCAGTACTTC.

This clonotype showed up many times. The chain recombines TRBV11-1 with TRBJ2-5; 7 nucleotides match TRBD2. The CDR3 length is 15 residues. After removal of 6 bases from V and 3 bases from J, the junction contained 10 bases not matched to a gene. Germline CDR1 SGHAT, CDR2 FQDESV (reference sequence). This chain's CDR3 is CASRPPGLPKETQYF. DNA of the CDR3: TGTGCCAGCAGGCCACCGGGACTACCAAAAGAGACCCAGTACTTC.

The chain employs TRBV5-4 and TRBJ1-1; the D gene is possibly TRBD1 (6 bases). Trimming shortened V by 9 bases and J by 7 bases, and 19 bases separated the two germline ends. The germline V gene has CDR1 SGHNT and CDR2 YYREEE (reference sequence). This CDR3 is built from 13 residues. CDR3 in amino acids: CATSLGGRGEAFF. Here the CDR3 DNA reads TGTGCCACCTCCCTGGGGGGGCGGGGTGAAGCTTTCTTT.

The table lists this clonotype with a few counts. The J gene is TRBJ2-4, the V gene TRBV7-4, with D perhaps TRBD1 (5 bases). Per germline, CDR1 SGHVT and CDR2 SQSDAQ. V was trimmed by 2 bases and J by 8 bases, leaving 13 bases between them. This CDR3 is built from 14 residues. The chain's CDR3 is CASSLRGTNDIQYF. CDR3 sequence (DNA): TGTGCCAGCAGCTTAAGGGGTACCAACGACATTCAGTACTTC.

There are many counts of this clonotype. V usage is TRBV5-1 and J usage is TRBJ2-3; the D is unclear. The V end was cut by 4 bases, the J end by 6 bases, with 6 bases between. The CDR3 sequence is 11 residues long. Germline CDR1 reads SGHRS; CDR2 reads YFSETQ. CDR3 bases: TGCGCCAGCAGCGCCCGCGATACGCAGTATTTT. Its translation: CASSARDTQYF.

This clonotype was recorded many times. This chain links TRBV6-5 with TRBJ1-1; D is undetermined. The CDR3 covers 12 residues. Trimming stripped 2 bases from V and 4 bases from J, with 5 bases between. Germline values: CDR1 MNHEY, CDR2 SVGAGI. The chain's CDR3 is CASSYKGTEAFF. CDR3 DNA: TGTGCCAGCAGTTACAAGGGCACTGAAGCTTTCTTT.

V is TRBV27 and J is TRBJ2-7, with 8 bases that match TRBD2. V was clipped by 3 bases and J by 4 bases; unmatched bases: 2. The CDR3 covers 13 residues. Germline CDR1 reads MNHEY; CDR2 reads SMNVEV (reference sequence). CDR3 protein: CASSFAGGYEQYF. Written as DNA, the CDR3 is TGTGCCAGCAGTTTCGCGGGGGGTTACGAGCAGTACTTC.

The chain carries TRBV7-2 and TRBJ1-1; 7 bases are shared with TRBD1. V shed 3 bases and J 4 bases; nucleotides not matched to a gene: 8. CDR3 size: 15 residues. The V gene's germline CDR1 is SGHTA and CDR2 FQGNSA. The CDR3 region has the DNA TGTGCCAGCAGCTTGACGGGGCAGGGGGGCACTGAAGCTTTCTTT. Its protein is CASSLTGQGGTEAFF.

This clonotype came up many times. V is TRBV7-2 and J is TRBJ2-4; either TRBD1 or TRBD2 may fit D (7 bases each). CDR1 SGHTA and CDR2 FQGNSA come from the germline V gene. V was shortened by 4 bases and J by 9 bases, with 16 bases between the two germline ends. The CDR3 sequence is 14 residues long. The CDR3 nucleotides are TGTGCCAGCAGCTCCGGGACTAAGGGGGCCATTCAGTACTTC. Protein product: CASSSGTKGAIQYF.

Only a few counts were recorded for this clonotype. The chain has TRBV6-2 or TRBV6-3 and TRBJ2-3; 7 bases match TRBD2. Germline V lookup: CDR1 MNHEY, CDR2 SVGEGT. The CDR3 sequence is 15 residues long. J was trimmed by 4 bases and V by 0 bases; bases with no gene match: 4. This CDR3 reads CASSYSMTSPDTQYF. CDR3 bases: TGTGCCAGCAGTTACTCGATGACTAGCCCAGATACGCAGTATTTT.

This clonotype was observed at least ten times. The chain joins TRBV20-1 to TRBJ2-1; no firm D call. Germline V gene lookup returns CDR1 DFQATT and CDR2 SNEGSKA (reference sequence). The V end lost 5 bases, the J end lost 9 bases, and 20 bases lay between the germline ends. CDR3 length: 14 amino acids. Here the CDR3 DNA reads TGCAGTGCTGGTGCCTATAGATCCCTTGGTGAGCAGTTCTTC. It codes for CSAGAYRSLGEQFF.

The chain recombines TRBV6-5 with TRBJ1-5; unclear D gene. CDR1 MNHEY and CDR2 SVGAGI come from the germline V gene. This CDR3 comprises 15 residues. Deletions cut 8 bases from V and 3 bases from J, with 17 bases between. In DNA form, the CDR3 reads TGTGCCAGCGCTCGGCAGAGAAGTTCCAATCAGCCCCAGCATTTT. As protein: CASARQRSSNQPQHF.